This T cell receptor beta chain was identified in a study of T cell responses to AZD1222 COVID-19 vaccine. Findings and limits, study-wide: Donors, mostly white British, included more females; clonal diversity was possibly underestimated. Unmutated regions of variants are reportedly targeted by nearly half of spike-specific TCRs. Only six or seven AZD1222 recipients tested seropositive at baseline. All repertoire sampling was performed exclusively after the peak T cell response.

The CDR3 extends over 13 amino acids. The V end lost 3 bases, the J end lost 5 bases, and 9 bases lay between the germline ends. Germline loops: CDR1 KGHDR, CDR2 SFDVKD. Here immunoSEQ multiplex PCR was the method, and the copy in TCRdb shows in-frame clones only, minus some. The sample has approximately 140,000 clones; roughly nine tenths are singletons. Worth noting for this clone: No antigen is known for it.

This receptor was taken from an adult who received the MenACWY meningococcal vaccine as a control. Sample: peripheral blood, taken 28 days after the second dose of the MenACWY control vaccine. This chain connects TRBV24-1 to TRBJ2-5, with a possible D match to TRBD1 (6 bases). The CDR3, as DNA: TGTGCCACCAGTGATACAGGGTGGGAGACCCAGTACTTC. Residues: CATSDTGWETQYF.